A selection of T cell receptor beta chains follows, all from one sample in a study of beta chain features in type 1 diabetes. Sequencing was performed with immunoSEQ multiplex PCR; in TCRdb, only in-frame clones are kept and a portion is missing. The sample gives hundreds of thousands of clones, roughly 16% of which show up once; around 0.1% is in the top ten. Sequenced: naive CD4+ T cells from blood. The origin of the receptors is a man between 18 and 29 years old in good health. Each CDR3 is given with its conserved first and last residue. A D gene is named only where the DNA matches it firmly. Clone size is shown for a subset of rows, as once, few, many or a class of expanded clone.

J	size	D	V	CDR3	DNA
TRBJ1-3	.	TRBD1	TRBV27	CASSSQGARGNTIYF	TGTGCCAGCAGTTCCCAGGGGGCGCGTGGAAACACCATATATTTT
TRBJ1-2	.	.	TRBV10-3	CAARRDGAVYGYTF	TGTGCCGCCCGGCGGGATGGGGCAGTCTATGGCTACACCTTC
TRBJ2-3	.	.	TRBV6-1	CASSLRLRGTDTQYF	TGTGCCAGCAGTTTACGCCTCAGGGGCACAGATACGCAGTATTTT
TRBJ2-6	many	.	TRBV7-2	CASSTSSGANVLTF	TGTGCCAGCAGCACAAGCTCTGGGGCCAACGTCCTGACTTTC
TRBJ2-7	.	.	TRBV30	CASKRGGKAYEQYF	TGTGCATCTAAGAGAGGGGGGAAGGCGTACGAGCAGTACTTC
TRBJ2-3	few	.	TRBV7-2	CASSPSNSQDTQYF	TGTGCCAGCAGCCCGTCGAATTCACAAGATACGCAGTATTTT
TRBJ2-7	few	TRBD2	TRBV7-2	CASSAASGGVYEQYF	TGTGCCAGCAGCGCCGCTAGCGGGGGGGTGTACGAGCAGTACTTC
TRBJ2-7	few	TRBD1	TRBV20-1	CSATGGSEQYF	TGCAGTGCGACAGGGGGCTCCGAGCAGTACTTC
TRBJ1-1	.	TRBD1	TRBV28	CASSSGQQKAFF	TGTGCCAGCAGTTCGGGACAGCAAAAAGCTTTCTTT
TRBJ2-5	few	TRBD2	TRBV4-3	CASSQDRSHPGLAGPQETQYF	TGCGCCAGCAGCCAAGATCGATCCCATCCGGGACTAGCGGGCCCCCAAGAGACCCAGTACTTC
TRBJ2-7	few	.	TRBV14	CASSQLIRVTDGEMNF	TGTGCCAGCAGCCAACTTATTAGGGTCACCGACGGAGAAATGAACTTC
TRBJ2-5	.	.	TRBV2	CASSVGIFQETQYF	TGTGCCAGCAGTGTTGGTATTTTCCAAGAGACCCAGTACTTC
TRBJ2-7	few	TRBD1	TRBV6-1	CASTRDRDNEQYF	TGTGCCAGCACCAGGGACAGGGACAACGAGCAGTACTTC
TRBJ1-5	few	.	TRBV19	CASSVTGKGQPQHF	TGTGCCAGTAGCGTGACGGGGAAGGGGCAGCCCCAGCATTTT
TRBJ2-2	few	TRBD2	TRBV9	CASSQLAGAVSGELFF	TGTGCCAGCAGCCAACTAGCGGGAGCTGTCTCCGGGGAGCTGTTTTTT
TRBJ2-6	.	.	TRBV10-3	CATKGLGGANVLTF	TGTGCCACCAAGGGGTTGGGTGGGGCCAACGTCCTGACTTTC
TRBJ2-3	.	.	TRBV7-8	CASSLAPGRTSTDTQYF	TGTGCCAGCAGCTTAGCTCCAGGACGTACTAGCACAGATACGCAGTATTTT
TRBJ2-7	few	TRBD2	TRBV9	CASSVEPGGISEQYF	TGTGCCAGCAGCGTAGAACCGGGAGGCATATCCGAGCAGTACTTC